This T cell receptor (beta chain) was documented in a study of T cell repertoires in cytomegalovirus infection (dated by TCRdb to about 2019). Looking at the study overall: The HLA type of each donor mattered for the analysis, because public TCR beta signatures pointed to carriage of CMV infection along with the matching HLA type.

V is clipped by 1 base and J by 8 bases, and the sequence between their germline boundaries is 5 bases long. CDR1 LNHDA and CDR2 SQIVND are derived from the germline V gene (reference sequence). The CDR3, cysteine through phenylalanine, is 11 amino acids long. Left in the record is the CDR3 DNA by itself, 33 bases read in frame from the first base. Study-wide findings and limitations: In both this cohort and an independent roughly 350-donor cohort, the cumulative frequency of public TCR beta family members distinguished carriers of CMV infection plus the relevant HLA type. In the ex vivo response, HLA-C-restricted CMV-specific TCR beta clonotypes were dominant, and in two of eight donors the single most frequent clonotype came from this HLA-C-restricted group.

A note on this clonotype: Its antigen has not been determined. Base qualities are not at hand, and no much larger clone is one base apart.

Sequencer: Illumina HiSeq 1500. TCRdb redid the processing of the public reads, applying fastp at Q25 and MiXCR, and retained in-frame beta chains. Entries are consolidated by CDR3 protein sequence, retaining the most common genes and DNA. For this sample the table gives some 130,000 distinct CDR3 sequences, of which 20% to 30% were detected only once. About 37% of the sample is held by the ten biggest clonotypes. The sample taken for sequencing was PBMCs, sequenced either directly or after in vitro stimulation (not recorded which). The sequence came from a human donor in good health (CMV status not recorded). Some clones in this sample may be carry-over from other donors' samples. The sequence is built from TRBV19 and TRBJ1-2, with TRBD1 as a weak D call on 5 bases. The bases read TGTGCCAGTAGTATAGGGGGCGGCTACACCTTC. Its protein product is CASSIGGGYTF.